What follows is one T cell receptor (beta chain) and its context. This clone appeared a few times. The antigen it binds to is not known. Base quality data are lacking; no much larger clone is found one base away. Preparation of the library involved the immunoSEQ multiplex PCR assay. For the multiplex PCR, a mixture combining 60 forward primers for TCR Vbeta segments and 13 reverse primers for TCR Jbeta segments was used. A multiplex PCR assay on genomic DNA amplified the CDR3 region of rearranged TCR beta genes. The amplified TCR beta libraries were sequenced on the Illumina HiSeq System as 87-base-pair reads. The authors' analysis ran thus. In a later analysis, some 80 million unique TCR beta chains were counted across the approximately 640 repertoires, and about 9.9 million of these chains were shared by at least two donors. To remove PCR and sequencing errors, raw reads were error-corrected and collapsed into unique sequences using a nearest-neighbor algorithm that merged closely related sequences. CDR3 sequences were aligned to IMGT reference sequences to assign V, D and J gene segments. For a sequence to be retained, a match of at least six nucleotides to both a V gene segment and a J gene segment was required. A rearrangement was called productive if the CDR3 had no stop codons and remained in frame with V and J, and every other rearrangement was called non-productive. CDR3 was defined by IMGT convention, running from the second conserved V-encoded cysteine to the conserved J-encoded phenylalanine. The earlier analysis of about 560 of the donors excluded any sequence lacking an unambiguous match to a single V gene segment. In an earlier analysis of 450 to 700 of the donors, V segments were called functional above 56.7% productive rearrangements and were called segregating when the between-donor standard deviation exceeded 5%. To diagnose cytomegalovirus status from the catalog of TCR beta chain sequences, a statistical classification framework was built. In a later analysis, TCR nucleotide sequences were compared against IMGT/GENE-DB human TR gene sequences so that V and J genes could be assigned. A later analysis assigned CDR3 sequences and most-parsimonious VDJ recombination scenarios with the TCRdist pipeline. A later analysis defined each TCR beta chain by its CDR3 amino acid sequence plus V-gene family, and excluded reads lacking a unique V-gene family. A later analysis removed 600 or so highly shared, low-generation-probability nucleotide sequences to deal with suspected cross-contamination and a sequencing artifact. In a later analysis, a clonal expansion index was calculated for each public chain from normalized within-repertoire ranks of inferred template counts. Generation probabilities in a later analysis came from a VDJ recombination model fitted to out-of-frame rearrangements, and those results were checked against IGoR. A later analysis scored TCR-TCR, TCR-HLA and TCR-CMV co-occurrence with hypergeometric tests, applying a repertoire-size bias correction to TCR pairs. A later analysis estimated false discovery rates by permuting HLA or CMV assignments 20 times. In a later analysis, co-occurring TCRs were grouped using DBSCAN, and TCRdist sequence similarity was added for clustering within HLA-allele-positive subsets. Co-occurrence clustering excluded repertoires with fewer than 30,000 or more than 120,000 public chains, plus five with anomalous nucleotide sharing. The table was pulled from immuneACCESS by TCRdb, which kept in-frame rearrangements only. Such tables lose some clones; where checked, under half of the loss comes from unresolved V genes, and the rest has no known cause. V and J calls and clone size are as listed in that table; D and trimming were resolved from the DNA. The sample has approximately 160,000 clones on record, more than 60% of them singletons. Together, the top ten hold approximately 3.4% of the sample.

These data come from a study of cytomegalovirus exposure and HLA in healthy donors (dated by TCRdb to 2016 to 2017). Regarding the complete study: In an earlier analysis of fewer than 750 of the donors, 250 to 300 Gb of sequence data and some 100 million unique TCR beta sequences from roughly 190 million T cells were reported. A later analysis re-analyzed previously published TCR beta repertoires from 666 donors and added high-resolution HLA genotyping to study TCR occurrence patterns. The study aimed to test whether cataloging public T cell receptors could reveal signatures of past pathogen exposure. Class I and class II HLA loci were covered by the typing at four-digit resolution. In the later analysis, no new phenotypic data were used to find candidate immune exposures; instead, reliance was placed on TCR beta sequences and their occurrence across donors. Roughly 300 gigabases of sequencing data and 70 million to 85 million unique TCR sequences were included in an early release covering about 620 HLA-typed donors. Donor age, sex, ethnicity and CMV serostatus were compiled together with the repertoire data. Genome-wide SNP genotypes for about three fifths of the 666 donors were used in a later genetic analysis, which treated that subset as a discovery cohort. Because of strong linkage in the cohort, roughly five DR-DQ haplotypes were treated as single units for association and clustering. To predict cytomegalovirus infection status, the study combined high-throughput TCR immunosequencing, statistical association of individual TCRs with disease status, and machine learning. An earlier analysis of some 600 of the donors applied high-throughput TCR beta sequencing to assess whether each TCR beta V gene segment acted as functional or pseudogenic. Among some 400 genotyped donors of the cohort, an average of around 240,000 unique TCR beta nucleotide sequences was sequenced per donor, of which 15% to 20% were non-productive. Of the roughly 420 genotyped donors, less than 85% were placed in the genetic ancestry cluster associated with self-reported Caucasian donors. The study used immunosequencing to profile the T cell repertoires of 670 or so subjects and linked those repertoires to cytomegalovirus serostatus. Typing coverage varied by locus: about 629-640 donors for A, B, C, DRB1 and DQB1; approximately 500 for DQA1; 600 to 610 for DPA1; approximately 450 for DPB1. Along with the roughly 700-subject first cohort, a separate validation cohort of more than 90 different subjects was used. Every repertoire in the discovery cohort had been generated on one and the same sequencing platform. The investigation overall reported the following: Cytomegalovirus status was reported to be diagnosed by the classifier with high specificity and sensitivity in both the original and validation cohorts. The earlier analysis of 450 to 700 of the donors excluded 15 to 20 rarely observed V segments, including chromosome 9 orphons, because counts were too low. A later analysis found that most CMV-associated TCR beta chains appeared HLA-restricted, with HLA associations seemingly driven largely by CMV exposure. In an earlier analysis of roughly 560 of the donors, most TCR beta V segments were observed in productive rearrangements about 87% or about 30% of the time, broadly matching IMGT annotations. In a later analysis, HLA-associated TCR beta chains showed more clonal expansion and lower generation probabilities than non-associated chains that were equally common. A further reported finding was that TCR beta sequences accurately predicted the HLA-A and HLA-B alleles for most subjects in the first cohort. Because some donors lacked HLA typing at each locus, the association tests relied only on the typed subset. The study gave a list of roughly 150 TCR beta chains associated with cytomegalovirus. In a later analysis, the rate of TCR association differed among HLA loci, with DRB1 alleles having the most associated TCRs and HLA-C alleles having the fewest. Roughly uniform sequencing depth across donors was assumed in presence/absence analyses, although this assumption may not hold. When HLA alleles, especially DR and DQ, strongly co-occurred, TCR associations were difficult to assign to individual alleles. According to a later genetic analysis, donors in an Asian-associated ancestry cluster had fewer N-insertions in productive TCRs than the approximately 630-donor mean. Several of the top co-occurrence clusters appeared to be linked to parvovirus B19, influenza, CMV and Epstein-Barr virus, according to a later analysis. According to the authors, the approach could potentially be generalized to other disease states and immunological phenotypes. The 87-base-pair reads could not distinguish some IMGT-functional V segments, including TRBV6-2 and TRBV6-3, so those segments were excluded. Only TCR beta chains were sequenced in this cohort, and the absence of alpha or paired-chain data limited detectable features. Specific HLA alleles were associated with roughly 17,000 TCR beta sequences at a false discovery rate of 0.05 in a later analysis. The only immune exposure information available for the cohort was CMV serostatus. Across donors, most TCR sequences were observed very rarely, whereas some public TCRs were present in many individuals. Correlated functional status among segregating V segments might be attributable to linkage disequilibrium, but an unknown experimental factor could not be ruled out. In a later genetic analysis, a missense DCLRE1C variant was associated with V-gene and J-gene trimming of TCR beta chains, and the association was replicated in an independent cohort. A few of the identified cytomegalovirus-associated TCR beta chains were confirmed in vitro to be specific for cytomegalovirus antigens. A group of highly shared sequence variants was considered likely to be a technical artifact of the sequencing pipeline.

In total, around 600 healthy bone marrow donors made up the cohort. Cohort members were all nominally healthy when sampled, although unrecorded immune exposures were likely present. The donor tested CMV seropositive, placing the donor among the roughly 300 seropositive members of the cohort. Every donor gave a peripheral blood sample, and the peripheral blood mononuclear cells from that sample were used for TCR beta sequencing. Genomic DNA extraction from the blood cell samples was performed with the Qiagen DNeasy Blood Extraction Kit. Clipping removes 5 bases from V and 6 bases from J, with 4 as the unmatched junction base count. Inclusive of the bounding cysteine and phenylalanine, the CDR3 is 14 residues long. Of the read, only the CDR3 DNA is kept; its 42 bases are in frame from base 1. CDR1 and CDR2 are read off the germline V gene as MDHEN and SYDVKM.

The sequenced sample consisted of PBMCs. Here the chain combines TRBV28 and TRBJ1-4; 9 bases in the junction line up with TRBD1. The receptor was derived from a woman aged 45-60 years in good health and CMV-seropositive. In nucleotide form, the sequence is TGTGCCAGCAGTCCCGGGACAGGGTATGAAAAACTGTTTTTT. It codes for CASSPGTGYEKLFF. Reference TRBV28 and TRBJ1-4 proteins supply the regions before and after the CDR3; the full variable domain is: DVKVTQSSRYLVKRTGEKVFLECVQDMDHENMFWYRQDPGLGLRLIYFSYDVKMKEKGDIPEGYSVSREKKERFSLILESASTNQTSMYLCASSPGTGYEKLFFGSGTQLSVL.